This T cell receptor beta chain appears in the sequencing data of a study of T cells after posttransplantation cyclophosphamide. Generated by immunoSEQ multiplex PCR, the TCRdb table keeps only in-frame clones and is missing some. Singletons are absent from the sample, which has tens of thousands of clones. This clone was seen at least ten times. Germline V gene lookup returns CDR1 SGHNT and CDR2 YYREEE (reference sequence). The CDR3 covers 15 residues. The V and J ends lost 4 bases and 2 bases, in that order; junction bases with no gene match: 4. The rearrangement joins TRBV5-4 to TRBJ2-3; 10 nucleotides align to TRBD1. The TCR was taken from a middle-aged man in good health, CMV-negative, and a related stem cell transplant donor. Material for sequencing was PBMCs. Written as DNA, the CDR3 is TGTGCCAGCAGCACGGGACAGGGGATCACAGATACGCAGTATTTT. Translation gives CASSTGQGITDTQYF.